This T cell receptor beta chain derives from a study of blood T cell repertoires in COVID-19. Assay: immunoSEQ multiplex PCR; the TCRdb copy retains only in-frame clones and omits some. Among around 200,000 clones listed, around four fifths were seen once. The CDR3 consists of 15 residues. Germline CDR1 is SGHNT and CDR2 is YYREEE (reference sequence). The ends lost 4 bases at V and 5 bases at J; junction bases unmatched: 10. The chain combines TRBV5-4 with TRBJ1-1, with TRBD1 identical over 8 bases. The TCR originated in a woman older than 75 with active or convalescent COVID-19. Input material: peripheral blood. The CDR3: CASSQYQGAGTEAFF. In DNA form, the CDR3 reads TGTGCCAGCAGCCAATATCAGGGGGCGGGAACTGAAGCTTTCTTT.